This T cell receptor (beta chain) was recovered during a study of T cell clonotyping in hematopoietic cell transplantation. Study background: Cytoreduction preceded collection of pretransplant recipient samples.

Sequencing was performed with immunoSEQ multiplex PCR; in TCRdb, only in-frame clones are kept and a portion is missing. The sample includes 50,000 or so clones, roughly four fifths seen only once; the top ten take 5.3%. Worth noting for this clone: Antigen unknown.

Stated time point: recipient sample about 28 days before transplant, after cytoreduction. In germline, CDR1 is MGHRA, CDR2 YSYEKL. The CDR3 covers 20 residues. V lost 3 bases to trimming and J lost 0 bases; unmatched junction nucleotides: 18. Study-wide findings and caveats: No sorting was done, leaving CD4 and CD8 contributions mixed. Few recipient clonotypes overlapped donors; over 97% were de novo at given depth. Pathologically expanded recipient clonotypes increased progressively from day 30 to day 180 as diversity fell.

This clonotype originated in a man between 60 and 70 years old with myelodysplastic syndrome. Some clones in this sample may be carry-over from other donors' samples. V gene TRBV4-1 combines with J gene TRBJ2-7; TRBD2 aligns across 9 bases. The sample here was peripheral blood mononuclear cells, taken before stem cell transplant. The CDR3 region is CASSQEAPPLAGVPSYEQYF. Here the CDR3 DNA reads TGCGCCAGCAGCCAGGAGGCCCCCCCTTTAGCGGGGGTCCCCTCCTACGAGCAGTACTTC.